This entry is about one T cell receptor (beta chain). Its antigen is unknown. The PCR employed 60 Vbeta primers together with 13 Jbeta primers. Data came from immunoSEQ multiplex PCR; TCRdb stores just in-frame clones and leaves some out. The sample yields some 150,000 clones, more than 60% seen once. The data are from a study of cytomegalovirus exposure and HLA in healthy donors. The length of the CDR3 is 15 residues. V gave up 4 bases and J gave up 6 bases, with 13 bases separating them. The germline V gene has CDR1 LGHNA and CDR2 YSLEER. Findings of the study overall: Associated with cytomegalovirus, according to the listing, were 170 or so TCR beta chains. The authors later linked a missense DCLRE1C variant to TCR beta V- and J-gene trimming. Prior analysis indicated that the majority of TCR beta V segments exhibited productivity approximately 87% or approximately 30% of the time. A later analysis by the authors found several of the most significant clusters apparently linked to common viral pathogens.

The sample consisted of PBMCs. The chain uses TRBV4-3 and TRBJ1-6; TRBD1 might be the D (6 bases). This receptor was identified in a man between 40 and 49 years old in good health and CMV-seronegative. CDR3 protein: CASSPTGIGNSPLHF. The CDR3 nucleotides read TGCGCCAGCAGCCCCACAGGGATCGGTAATTCACCCCTCCACTTT.